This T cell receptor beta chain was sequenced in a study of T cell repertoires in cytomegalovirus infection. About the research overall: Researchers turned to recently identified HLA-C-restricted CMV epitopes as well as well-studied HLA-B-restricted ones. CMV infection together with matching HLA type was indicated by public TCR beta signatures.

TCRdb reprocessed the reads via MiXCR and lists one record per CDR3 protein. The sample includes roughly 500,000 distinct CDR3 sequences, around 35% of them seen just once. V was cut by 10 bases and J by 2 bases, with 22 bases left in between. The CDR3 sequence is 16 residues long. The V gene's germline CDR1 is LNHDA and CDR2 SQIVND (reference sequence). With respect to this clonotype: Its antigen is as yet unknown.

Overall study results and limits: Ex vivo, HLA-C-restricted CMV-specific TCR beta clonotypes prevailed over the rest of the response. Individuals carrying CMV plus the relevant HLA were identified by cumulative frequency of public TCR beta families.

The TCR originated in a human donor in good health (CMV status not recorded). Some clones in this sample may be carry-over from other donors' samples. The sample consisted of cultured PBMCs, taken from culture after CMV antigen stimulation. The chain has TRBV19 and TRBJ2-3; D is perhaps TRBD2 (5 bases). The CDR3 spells CAILLEDLRFTDTQYF. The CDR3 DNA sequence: TGTGCCATCCTCCTGGAGGACCTGCGCTTCACAGATACGCAGTATTTT.